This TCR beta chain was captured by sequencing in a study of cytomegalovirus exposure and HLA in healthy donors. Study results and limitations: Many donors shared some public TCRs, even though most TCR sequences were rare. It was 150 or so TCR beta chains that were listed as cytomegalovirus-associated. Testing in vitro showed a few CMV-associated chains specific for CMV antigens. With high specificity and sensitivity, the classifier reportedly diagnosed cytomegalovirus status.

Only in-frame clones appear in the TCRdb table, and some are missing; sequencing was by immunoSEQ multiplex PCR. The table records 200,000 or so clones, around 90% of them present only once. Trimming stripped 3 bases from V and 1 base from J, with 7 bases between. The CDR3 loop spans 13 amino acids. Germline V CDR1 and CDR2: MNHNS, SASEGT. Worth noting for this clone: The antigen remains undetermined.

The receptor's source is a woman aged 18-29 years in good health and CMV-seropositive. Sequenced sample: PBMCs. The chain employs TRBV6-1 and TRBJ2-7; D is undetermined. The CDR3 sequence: CASSDSWSYEQYF. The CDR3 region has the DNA TGTGCCAGCAGTGACAGTTGGTCCTACGAGCAGTACTTC.